Described below is a single TCR beta chain sequence and its context. No antigen is known for it. Amplification yielded TCR beta CDR3 regions, with RNA transcripts as the source. HTBI primers were the set used in a first-round RT-PCR of the TCR CDR3. TCRdb redid the calling of the multiplex PCR reads with MiXCR, one entry per CDR3 protein. Of about 570,000 distinct CDR3 sequences detected, more than 45% appear once; the ten largest clones hold 15% to 20%. The CDR3 is 12 residues long. The V end lost 3 bases, the J end lost 9 bases, and 11 bases lay between the germline ends. Exclusion followed for patients with uncontrolled infection, other autoimmune disease, pregnancy or lactation. This entry comes from a study of T cells in Graves' hyperthyroidism and ophthalmopathy. General observations from the study: In the blood, most expanded thyroid clonotypes above 0.001 appeared as well. With a median lead of 6.5 months before onset, the model predicted ophthalmopathy. From stable hyperthyroidism, ophthalmopathy was separated by a 13 V-J model.

The chain combines TRBV12-3 or TRBV12-4 with TRBJ2-5; D is uncertain. This sequence was found in an adult woman with Graves' disease, either hyperthyroidism or ophthalmopathy (not recorded which). The specimen was peripheral blood or thyroid tissue (not recorded which). The CDR3 sequence is CASSLKDQPQYF. The CDR3 DNA follows: TGTGCCAGCAGTTTGAAAGATCAGCCCCAGTACTTC.